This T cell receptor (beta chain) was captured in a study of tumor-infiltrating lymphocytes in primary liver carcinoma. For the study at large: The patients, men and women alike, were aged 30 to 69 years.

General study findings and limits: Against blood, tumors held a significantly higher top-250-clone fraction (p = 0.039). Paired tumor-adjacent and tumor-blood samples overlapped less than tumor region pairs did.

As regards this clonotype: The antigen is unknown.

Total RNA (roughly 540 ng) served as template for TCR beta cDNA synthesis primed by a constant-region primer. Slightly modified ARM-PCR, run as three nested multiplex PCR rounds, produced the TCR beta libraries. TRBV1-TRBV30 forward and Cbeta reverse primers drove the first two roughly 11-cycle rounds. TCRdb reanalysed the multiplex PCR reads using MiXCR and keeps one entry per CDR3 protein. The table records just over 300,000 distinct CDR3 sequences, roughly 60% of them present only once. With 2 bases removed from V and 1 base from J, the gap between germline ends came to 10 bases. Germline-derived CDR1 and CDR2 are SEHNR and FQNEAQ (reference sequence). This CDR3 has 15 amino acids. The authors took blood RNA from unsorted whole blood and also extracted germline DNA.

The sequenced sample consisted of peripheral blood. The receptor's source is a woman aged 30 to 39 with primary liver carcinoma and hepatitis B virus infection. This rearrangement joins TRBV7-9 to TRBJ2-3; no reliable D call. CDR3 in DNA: TGTGCCAGCAGCTTAACAACATGGGGCACAGATACGCAGTATTTT. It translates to CASSLTTWGTDTQYF. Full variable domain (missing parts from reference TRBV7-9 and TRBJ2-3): DTGVSQNPRHKITKRGQNVTFRCDPISEHNRLYWYRQTLGQGPEFLTYFQNEAQLEKSRLLSDRFSAERPKGSFSTLEIQRTEQGDSAMYLCASSLTTWGTDTQYFGPGTRLTVL.